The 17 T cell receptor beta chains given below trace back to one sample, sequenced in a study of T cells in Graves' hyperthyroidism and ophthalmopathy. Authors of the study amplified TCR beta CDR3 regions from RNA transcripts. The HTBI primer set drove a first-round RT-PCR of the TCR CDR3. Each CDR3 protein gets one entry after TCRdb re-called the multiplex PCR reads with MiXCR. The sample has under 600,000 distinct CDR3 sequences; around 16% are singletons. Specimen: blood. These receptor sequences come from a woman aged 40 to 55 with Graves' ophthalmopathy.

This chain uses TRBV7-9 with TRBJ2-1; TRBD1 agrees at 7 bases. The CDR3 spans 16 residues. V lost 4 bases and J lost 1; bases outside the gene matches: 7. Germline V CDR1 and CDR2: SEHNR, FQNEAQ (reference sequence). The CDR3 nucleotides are TGTGCCAGCAGCTCGGGACAGATTCTATCCTACAATGAGCAGTTCTTC. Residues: CASSSGQILSYNEQFF. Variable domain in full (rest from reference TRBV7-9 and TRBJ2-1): DTGVSQNPRHKITKRGQNVTFRCDPISEHNRLYWYRQTLGQGPEFLTYFQNEAQLEKSRLLSDRFSAERPKGSFSTLEIQRTEQGDSAMYLCASSSGQILSYNEQFFGPGTRLTVL.

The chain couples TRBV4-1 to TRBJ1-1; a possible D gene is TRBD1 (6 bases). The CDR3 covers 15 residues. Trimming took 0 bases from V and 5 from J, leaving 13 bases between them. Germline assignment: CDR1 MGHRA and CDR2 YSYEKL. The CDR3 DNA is TGCGCCAGCAGCCAAGATCGGGGGCTTTGGACTGAAGCTTTCTTT. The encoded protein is CASSQDRGLWTEAFF.

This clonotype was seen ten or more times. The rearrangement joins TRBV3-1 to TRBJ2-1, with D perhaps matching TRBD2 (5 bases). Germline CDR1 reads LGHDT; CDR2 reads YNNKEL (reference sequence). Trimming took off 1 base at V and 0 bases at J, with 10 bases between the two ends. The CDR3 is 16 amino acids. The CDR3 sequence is CASSQGLGSSYNEQFF. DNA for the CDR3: TGTGCCAGCAGCCAAGGATTAGGGAGCTCCTACAATGAGCAGTTCTTC.

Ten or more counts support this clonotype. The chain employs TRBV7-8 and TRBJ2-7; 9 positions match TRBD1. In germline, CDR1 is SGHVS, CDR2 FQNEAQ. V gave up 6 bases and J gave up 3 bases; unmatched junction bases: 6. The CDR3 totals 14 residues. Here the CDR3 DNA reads TGTGCCAGCAGGGACAGGGGAAGGGGCTACGAGCAGTACTTC. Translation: CASRDRGRGYEQYF.

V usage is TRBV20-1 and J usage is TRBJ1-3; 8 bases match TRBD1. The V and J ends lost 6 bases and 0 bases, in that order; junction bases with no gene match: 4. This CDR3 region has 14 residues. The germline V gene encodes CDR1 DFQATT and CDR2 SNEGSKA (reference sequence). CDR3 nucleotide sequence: TGCAGTGCAAGACAGGGGCGCTCTGGAAACACCATATATTTT. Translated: CSARQGRSGNTIYF.

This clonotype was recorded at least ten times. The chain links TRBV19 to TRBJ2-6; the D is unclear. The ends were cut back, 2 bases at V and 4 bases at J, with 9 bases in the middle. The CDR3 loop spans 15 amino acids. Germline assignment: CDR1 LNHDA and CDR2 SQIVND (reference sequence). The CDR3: CASSILVLGANVLTF. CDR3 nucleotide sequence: TGTGCCAGTAGTATACTGGTTCTCGGGGCCAACGTCCTGACTTTC.

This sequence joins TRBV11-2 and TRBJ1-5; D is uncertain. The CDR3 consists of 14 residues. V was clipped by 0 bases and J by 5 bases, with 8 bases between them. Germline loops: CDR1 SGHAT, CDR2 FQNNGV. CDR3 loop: CASSLDSGDQPQHF. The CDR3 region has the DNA TGTGCCAGCAGCTTAGATAGCGGGGATCAGCCCCAGCATTTT.

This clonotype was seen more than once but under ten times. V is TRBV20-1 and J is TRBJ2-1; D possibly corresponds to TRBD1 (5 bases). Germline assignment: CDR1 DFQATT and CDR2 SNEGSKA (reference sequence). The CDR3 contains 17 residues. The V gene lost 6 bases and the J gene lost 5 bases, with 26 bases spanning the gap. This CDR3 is CSAQRGSRTLKNNEQFF. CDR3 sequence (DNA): TGCAGTGCACAAAGGGGTAGCCGCACTCTAAAGAACAATGAGCAGTTCTTC.

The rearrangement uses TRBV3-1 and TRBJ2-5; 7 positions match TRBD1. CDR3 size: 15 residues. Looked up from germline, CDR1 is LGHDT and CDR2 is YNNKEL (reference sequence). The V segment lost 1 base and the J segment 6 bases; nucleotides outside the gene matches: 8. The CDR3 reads CASSQAPQGFQTQYF. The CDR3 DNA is TGTGCCAGCAGCCAAGCCCCACAGGGGTTTCAGACCCAGTACTTC.

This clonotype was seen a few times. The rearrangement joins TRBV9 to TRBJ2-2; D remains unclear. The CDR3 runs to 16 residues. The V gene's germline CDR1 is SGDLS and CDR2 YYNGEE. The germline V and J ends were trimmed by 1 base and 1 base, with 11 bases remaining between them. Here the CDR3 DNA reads TGTGCCAGCAGCGTACGAGGAAATATGAACACCGGGGAGCTGTTTTTT. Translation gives CASSVRGNMNTGELFF.

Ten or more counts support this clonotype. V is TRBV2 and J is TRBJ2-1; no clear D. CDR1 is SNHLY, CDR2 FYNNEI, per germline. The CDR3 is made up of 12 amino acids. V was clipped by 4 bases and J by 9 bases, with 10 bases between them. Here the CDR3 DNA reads TGTGCCAGCAGTGTTCAGCGAGCTGAGCAGTTCTTC. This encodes CASSVQRAEQFF.

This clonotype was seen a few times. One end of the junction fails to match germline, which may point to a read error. CDR3 amino acids: CASNYRGDYGYTF. The DNA of the CDR3 is TGTGCCAGCAATTACAGGGGGGACTATGGCTACACCTTC. V usage is TRBV6-2 or TRBV6-3 and J usage is TRBJ1-2; 8 bases fit TRBD1. Germline V gene lookup returns CDR1 MNHEY and CDR2 SVGEGT. The CDR3 sequence is 13 residues long.

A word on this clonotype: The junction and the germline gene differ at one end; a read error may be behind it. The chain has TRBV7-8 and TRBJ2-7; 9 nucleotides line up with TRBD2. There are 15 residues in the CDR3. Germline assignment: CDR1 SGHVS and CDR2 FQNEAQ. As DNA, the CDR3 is TGTGTCAGCAGCTCCCTTGGCGGGAGGGCCTACGAGCAGTACTTC. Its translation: CVSSSLGGRAYEQYF.

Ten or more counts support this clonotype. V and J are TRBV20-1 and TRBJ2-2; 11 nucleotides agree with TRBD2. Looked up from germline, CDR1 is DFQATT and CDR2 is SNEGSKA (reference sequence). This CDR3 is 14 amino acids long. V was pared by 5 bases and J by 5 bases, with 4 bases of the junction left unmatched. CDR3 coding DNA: TGCAGTGCTGATAGCGGGAGGGGAACCGGGGAGCTGTTTTTT. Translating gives CSADSGRGTGELFF.

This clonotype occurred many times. CDR3 protein: CASSQSPRGIDYGYTF. In nucleotides, the CDR3 is TGCGCCAGCAGCCAATCCCCTCGGGGTATTGACTATGGCTACACCTTC. The chain links TRBV4-1 to TRBJ1-2; no firm D call. The germline V gene has CDR1 MGHRA and CDR2 YSYEKL. The CDR3 totals 16 residues. Trimming cost V 2 bases and J 3 bases, with 16 bases left between them.

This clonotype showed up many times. DNA of the CDR3: TGTGCCAGCAGTGAGGGACAGGGTCTACACAATGAGCAGTTCTTC. Translated: CASSEGQGLHNEQFF. The chain uses TRBV2 and TRBJ2-1, with 9 nucleotides matching TRBD1. The length of the CDR3 is 15 residues. Per the germline V gene, CDR1 is SNHLY and CDR2 is FYNNEI. J lost 5 bases, V lost 3 bases, and 5 bases had no gene match.

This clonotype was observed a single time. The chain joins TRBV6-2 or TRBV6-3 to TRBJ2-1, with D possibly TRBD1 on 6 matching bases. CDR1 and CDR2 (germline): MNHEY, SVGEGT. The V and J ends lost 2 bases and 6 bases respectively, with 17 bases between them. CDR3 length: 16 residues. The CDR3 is CASSYTYTGSANEQFF. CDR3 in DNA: TGTGCCAGCAGTTACACTTATACAGGGTCCGCCAATGAGCAGTTCTTC.